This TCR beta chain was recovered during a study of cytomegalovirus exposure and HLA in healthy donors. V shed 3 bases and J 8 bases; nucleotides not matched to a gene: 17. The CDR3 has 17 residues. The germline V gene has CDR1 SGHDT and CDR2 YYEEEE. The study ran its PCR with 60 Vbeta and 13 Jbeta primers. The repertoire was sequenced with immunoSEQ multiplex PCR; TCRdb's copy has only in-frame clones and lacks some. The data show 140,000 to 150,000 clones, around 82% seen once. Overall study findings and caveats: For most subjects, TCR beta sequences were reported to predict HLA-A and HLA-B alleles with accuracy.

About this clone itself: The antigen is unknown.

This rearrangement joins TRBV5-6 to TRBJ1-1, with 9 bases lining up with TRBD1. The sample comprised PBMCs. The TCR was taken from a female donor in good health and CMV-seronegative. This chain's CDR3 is CASSYSGTGFKQLEAFF. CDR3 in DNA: TGTGCCAGCAGCTATTCCGGGACAGGGTTCAAGCAACTCGAAGCTTTCTTT.